One sample yielded the 28 T cell receptor beta chains listed below, sequenced in a study of CD8+ T cells in alopecia areata. Isolated RNA was reverse transcribed into cDNA used as the sequencing template. The protocol was immunoSEQ multiplex PCR, while the TCRdb copy is restricted to in-frame clones and leaves out a portion. The data contain hundreds of thousands of clones, 58% of them seen just once; the ten biggest clones take up more than 1.5%. Sample treatment: oral pan-JAK inhibitor, 5-10 mg twice daily. The specimen was CD4+ T cells sorted from blood, collected at week 24, from a patient treated with tofacitinib. All receptors derive from a human donor with alopecia areata.

J is TRBJ1-1 and V is TRBV5-1; tentative D call: TRBD1 (5 bases). V gave up 3 bases and J gave up 2 bases, with 8 bases separating them. The V gene's germline CDR1 is SGHRS and CDR2 YFSETQ. The CDR3 is made up of 13 amino acids. CDR3 in DNA: TGCGCCAGCAGCTGGGACGGAAACACTGAAGCTTTCTTT. This codes for CASSWDGNTEAFF.

The chain is built from TRBV25-1 and TRBJ2-5; unclear D gene. V shed 7 bases and J shed 5 bases, with 8 bases lying between them. Per germline, CDR1 MGHDK and CDR2 SYGVNS. CDR3 length: 11 residues. The CDR3 bases are TGTGCCAGCACCCGAGTGGAGACCCAGTACTTC. Translated: CASTRVETQYF.

The V call is TRBV4-1, the J call TRBJ2-3; D uncertain. Germline CDR1 reads MGHRA; CDR2 reads YSYEKL. V dropped 0 bases and J dropped 2 bases, with 12 bases sitting between them. This CDR3 spans 16 amino acids. The CDR3 loop is CASSQDEELYTDTQYF. The DNA for the CDR3 is TGCGCCAGCAGCCAAGATGAGGAGTTATACACAGATACGCAGTATTTT.

In DNA form, the CDR3 reads TGTGCCAGCAGTTACGAGGGCTACGAGCAGTACTTC. The encoded protein is CASSYEGYEQYF. The chain combines TRBV6-6 with TRBJ2-7; perhaps TRBD2 as D (5 bases). The V gene lost 2 bases and the J gene lost 3 bases, with 5 bases spanning the gap. The V gene's germline CDR1 is MNHNY and CDR2 SVGAGI (reference sequence). The CDR3 has 12 amino acids.

The sample holds a few counts of this clone. The J gene is TRBJ1-5, the V gene TRBV7-9, with no clear D. V was shortened by 4 bases and J by 4 bases, with 14 bases between the two germline ends. The CDR3 is made up of 15 amino acids. Germline lookup yields CDR1 SEHNR and CDR2 FQNEAQ (reference sequence). CDR3 DNA sequence: TGTGCCAGCAGCTCCGGGAACGAGGGAAATCAGCCCCAGCATTTT. Translated, it gives CASSSGNEGNQPQHF.

CDR3 loop: CASSHDRGERETQYF. CDR3 in DNA: TGCGCCAGCAGCCACGACAGGGGAGAGAGGGAGACCCAGTACTTC. The V call is TRBV4-3, the J call TRBJ2-5; TRBD1 matches 8 bases. This CDR3 is built from 15 residues. The germline CDR1 and CDR2 sequences are LGHNA and YSLEER. Trimming removed 3 bases from V and 5 bases from J; junction bases left unmatched: 8.

The chain is built from TRBV23-1 and TRBJ2-1, with TRBD2 identical over 14 bases. TRBV23-1 is placed among ORFs of uncertain function. The CDR3 covers 15 residues. The V gene end was trimmed by 4 bases and the J gene end by 8 bases; junction bases not matched to a gene: 4. CDR3 residues: CASSRLAGGRDEQFF. The CDR3 region has the DNA TGCGCCAGCAGTCGACTAGCGGGGGGGCGGGATGAGCAGTTCTTC.

This clone has only a few counts. The chain couples TRBV7-2 to TRBJ2-5, with D hard to call. Germline CDR1 reads SGHTA; CDR2 reads FQGNSA. V lost 6 bases and J 2 bases, leaving 10 bases between the germline ends. CDR3 length equals 13 residues. DNA of the CDR3: TGTGCCAGCAGGCCCGTCCCACAAGAGACCCAGTACTTC. The encoded protein is CASRPVPQETQYF.

The CDR3 here is CASSLAAGGNQPQHF. The CDR3 coding sequence is TGTGCCAGCAGCTTGGCCGCAGGGGGCAATCAGCCCCAGCATTTT. The chain joins TRBV5-6 to TRBJ1-5, with a possible D match to TRBD1 (6 bases). The germline V gene has CDR1 SGHDT and CDR2 YYEEEE. CDR3 length equals 15 residues. Trimming removed 0 bases at V and 2 bases at J, with 9 bases between.

V gene TRBV30 combines with J gene TRBJ1-1; perhaps TRBD1 as D (5 bases). V lost 3 bases and J lost 5, with 19 bases in between. The CDR3 consists of 15 residues. Germline V gene data show CDR1 as GTSNPN and CDR2 as SVGIG (reference sequence). Here the CDR3 DNA reads TGTGCCTGGAGCAAGAGCCAGGGTTGGAGGACTGAAGCTTTCTTT. Translation gives CAWSKSQGWRTEAFF. Complete variable domain (other parts from reference TRBV30 and TRBJ1-1): SQTIHQWPATLVQPVGSPLSLECTVEGTSNPNLYWYRQAAGRGLQLLFYSVGIGQISSEVPQNLSASRPQDRQFILSSKKLLLSDSGFYLCAWSKSQGWRTEAFFGQGTRLTVV.

The chain recombines TRBV30 with TRBJ2-3, with a tentative D call TRBD1 (6 bases). The germline V gene has CDR1 GTSNPN and CDR2 SVGIG (reference sequence). The germline V and J ends were trimmed by 1 base and 4 bases, with 12 bases remaining between them. The CDR3 is 14 residues long. The CDR3 loop reads CAWSGHTGPDTQYF. The CDR3 coding sequence is TGTGCCTGGAGTGGCCACACAGGGCCAGATACGCAGTATTTT.

The chain couples TRBV30 to TRBJ2-5; 8 nucleotides match TRBD1. J lost 0 bases, V lost 2 bases, and 14 bases had no gene match. The CDR3 runs 18 residues. CDR1 is GTSNPN and CDR2 is SVGIG in the germline V gene (reference sequence). DNA for the CDR3: TGTGCCTGGAGTCCCTTCCGCCGGACAGGGAGGTACCAAGAGACCCAGTACTTC. Encoded protein: CAWSPFRRTGRYQETQYF.

This clone was picked up one time. The chain is built from TRBV29-1 and TRBJ2-1; D ambiguous. V was trimmed by 6 bases and J by 10 bases, leaving 13 bases between them. From germline, CDR1 is SQVTM and CDR2 ANQGSEA. CDR3 size: 11 residues. The CDR3 sequence: CSVFSEPEQFF. DNA for the CDR3: TGCAGCGTCTTTAGTGAACCCGAGCAGTTCTTC.

This clone was counted between two and nine times. V usage is TRBV11-1 and J usage is TRBJ2-5, with D unclear. The CDR3 has 13 amino acids. Trimming left V 1 base short and J 2 bases short, with 5 bases between. Germline V gene sequence: CDR1 SGHAT, CDR2 FQDESV (reference sequence). Written as DNA, the CDR3 is TGTGCCAGCAGCTTAGTGGGACAAGAGACCCAGTACTTC. Translation gives CASSLVGQETQYF.

The CDR3, as DNA: TGTGCCAGCAGCTTGGCCGCCGATCGGGGCTACACCTTC. Translation gives CASSLAADRGYTF. This chain links TRBV5-4 with TRBJ1-2; no reliable D call. This CDR3 comprises 13 residues. CDR1 is SGHNT and CDR2 is YYREEE in the germline V gene (reference sequence). The ends were cut back, 0 bases at V and 8 bases at J, with 11 bases in the middle. The variable domain in full, completed from reference TRBV5-4 and TRBJ1-2, reads ETGVTQSPTHLIKTRGQQVTLRCSSQSGHNTVSWYQQALGQGPQFIFQYYREEENGRGNFPPRFSGLQFPNYSSELNVNALELDDSALYLCASSLAADRGYTFGSGTRLTVV.

The rearrangement links TRBV5-1 to TRBJ2-7; 7 bases map to TRBD1. The CDR3 contains 14 residues. After removal of 2 bases from V and 5 bases from J, the junction contained 7 bases not matched to a gene. Germline-derived CDR1 and CDR2 are SGHRS and YFSETQ. The CDR3 loop is CASSFPQGSHEQYF. As DNA, the CDR3 is TGCGCCAGCAGCTTTCCACAGGGGTCCCACGAGCAGTACTTC.

To note about this clone: At one end the junction does not follow the germline gene, possibly because of a read error. The V gene is TRBV13, the J gene TRBJ2-5, with no clear D. Germline values: CDR1 PRHDT, CDR2 FYEKMQ (reference sequence). The CDR3 has 14 residues. The CDR3 region has the DNA TGTGCCAGCAGCCCACGCATTAGCCAAGAGGCCCAGTACTTC. Translation: CASSPRISQEAQYF.

The CDR3 reads CASSLQGNTQYF. The CDR3 DNA reads as TGTGCCAGCAGCTTACAGGGGAATACGCAGTATTTT. V gene TRBV7-2 combines with J gene TRBJ2-3; perhaps TRBD1 as D (6 bases). Germline CDR1 and CDR2: SGHTA and FQGNSA. The V gene lost 2 bases and the J gene lost 7 bases, with 7 bases spanning the gap. There are 12 residues in the CDR3.

This clone appeared many times. The genes are TRBV28 and TRBJ2-7, with 9 bases identical to TRBD1. The CDR3 consists of 15 residues. The germline V gene has CDR1 MDHEN and CDR2 SYDVKM. J was trimmed by 4 bases and V by 2 bases; bases with no gene match: 6. The CDR3 loop reads CASSLNGQGRYEQYF. The CDR3 DNA follows: TGTGCCAGCAGTTTAAACGGACAGGGGCGATACGAGCAGTACTTC.

This chain joins TRBV30 and TRBJ2-7; TRBD2 is a possible D gene (6 bases). CDR1 and CDR2 (germline): GTSNPN, SVGIG (reference sequence). CDR3 length: 13 amino acids. V dropped 1 base and J dropped 7 bases, with 14 bases sitting between them. The CDR3 reads CAWSDSGLREQYF. In DNA, the CDR3 is TGTGCCTGGAGTGACAGCGGACTACGGGAGCAGTACTTC.

This clone was seen more than once but under ten times. CDR3 sequence (DNA): TGTGCCAGCTCACCGGGAGGAGAGACCCAGTACTTC. Residues: CASSPGGETQYF. This chain joins TRBV18 and TRBJ2-5, with a tentative D call TRBD2 (6 bases). Trimming removed 3 bases at V and 4 bases at J, with 6 bases between. CDR1 KGHSH and CDR2 LQKENI come from the germline V gene. The CDR3 spans 12 residues.

In this sample, this clone turned up once. This chain joins TRBV4-3 and TRBJ2-3; tentatively, D is TRBD2 (6 bases). CDR3 length equals 15 residues. CDR1 and CDR2 from the germline V gene are LGHNA and YSLEER. V lost 8 bases and J lost 2, with 17 bases in between. In DNA form, the CDR3 reads TGCGCCAGCCCAAAATCCCGGGGGTCCACAGATACGCAGTATTTT. It specifies CASPKSRGSTDTQYF.

V and J are TRBV4-3 and TRBJ1-4; D unclear. The germline V gene has CDR1 LGHNA and CDR2 YSLEER. The CDR3 sequence is 14 residues long. V was pared by 4 bases and J by 0 bases, with 6 bases between. CDR3 coding DNA: TGCGCCAGCAGCCTCGGTGCAACTAATGAAAAACTGTTTTTT. It yields the protein CASSLGATNEKLFF.

The chain is built from TRBV29-1 and TRBJ2-5; D remains unclear. Germline loops: CDR1 SQVTM, CDR2 ANQGSEA. The CDR3 is made up of 12 amino acids. Between the trimmed V and J ends, which lost 6 bases and 2 bases, there was a span of 10 bases. The CDR3 is CSVSLMQETQYF. The CDR3 coding sequence is TGCAGCGTGTCCCTGATGCAAGAGACCCAGTACTTC.

This chain joins TRBV5-1 and TRBJ1-1; 7 bases line up with TRBD1. The CDR3 covers 13 residues. CDR1 and CDR2 (germline): SGHRS, YFSETQ. J was trimmed by 5 bases and V by 4 bases; bases with no gene match: 5. CDR3 region: CASSDTQGTEAFF. The CDR3 nucleotides are TGCGCCAGCAGCGATACACAGGGGACTGAAGCTTTCTTT.

This rearrangement joins TRBV29-1 to TRBJ1-1, with no clear D. The CDR3 consists of 11 residues. Germline values: CDR1 SQVTM, CDR2 ANQGSEA. Trimming pared 2 bases from V and 5 bases from J, leaving 6 bases between. CDR3 region: CSVERPTEAFF. Here the CDR3 DNA reads TGCAGCGTTGAAAGGCCAACTGAAGCTTTCTTT.

This clone has a count of ten or more. The V and J genes are TRBV7-6 and TRBJ2-5; D call uncertain. This CDR3 has 12 residues. Germline V gene data show CDR1 as SGHVS and CDR2 as FNYEAQ. The V gene lost 8 bases and the J gene lost 5 bases, with 12 bases spanning the gap. CDR3 amino acids: CASGPVRETQYF. In DNA, the CDR3 is TGTGCCAGCGGGCCCGTCCGGGAGACCCAGTACTTC.

The chain employs TRBV4-1 and TRBJ2-7; 10 bases fit TRBD1. The CDR3 extends over 15 amino acids. CDR1 MGHRA and CDR2 YSYEKL come from the germline V gene. The V segment lost 3 bases and the J segment 5 bases; nucleotides outside the gene matches: 7. The CDR3, as DNA: TGCGCCAGCAGCCAGTTGGGGACAGGGGTCCACGAGCAGTACTTC. This codes for CASSQLGTGVHEQYF.